In its sample, the clone carrying this T cell receptor beta chain was seen many times. What it binds is unknown. The V gene lost 6 bases and the J gene lost 0 bases, with 12 bases spanning the gap. CDR1 is KGHSH and CDR2 is LQKENI in the germline V gene. The CDR3 has 15 amino acids. The source of the sample is a study of T-cell memory formation after mild COVID-19. The study's findings and limits: Second-wave clones reaching peak frequency on day 37 lacked confirmed SARS-CoV-2 specificity. Some SARS-CoV-2-responding clones were already detected in memory before infection. There was a balanced CD4/CD8 profile in clones contracting day 15 to 85, and later expanders leaned CD4+.

TCRdb redid the calling of the 5' RACE reads with MiXCR, one entry per CDR3 protein. The sample consists of a few hundred thousand distinct CDR3 sequences, about 20% of them appearing once. The chain carries TRBV18 and TRBJ2-4, with D perhaps matching TRBD1 (6 bases). The TCR originated in a man aged 18 to 30 who had mild COVID-19 (a few samples of this study predate the infection). Cell type and time point are not known. Sequencing was performed on PBMCs or a T cell subset sorted from them (not recorded which). CDR3 bases: TGTGCCAGCTCCACAGGGAGTTCAGCCAAAAACATTCAGTACTTC. Translating gives CASSTGSSAKNIQYF.